The clone carrying this TCR beta chain showed up just a few times. Its antigen is still unknown. Sequenced material consisted of expressed TCRB transcripts (all of the isolated RNA was reverse transcribed). Method: immunoSEQ multiplex PCR; TCRdb's copy keeps in-frame clones and lacks some. The sample shows fewer than 350,000 clones, about 15% of them seen only once. The sample originates from a study of beta chain features in type 1 diabetes. Study-wide findings and caveats: Across all four CD4+ subsets, people with type 1 diabetes showed modestly shorter TCRB CDR3s.

The receptor comes from a man between 18 and 35 years old with type 1 diabetes. Sequenced sample: naive CD4+ T cells from blood.

The CDR3 DNA is TGTGCCAGCAGGGAGGGACAGGGGGCCCCTGAAGCTTTCTTT. This codes for CASREGQGAPEAFF. The genes are TRBV28 and TRBJ1-1; 12 positions match TRBD1. The CDR3 runs 14 residues. Germline V gene data show CDR1 as MDHEN and CDR2 as SYDVKM. V shed 6 bases and J 6 bases; nucleotides not matched to a gene: 5.